This is a list of T cell receptor beta chains from one sample in a study of low-dose radiotherapy and immunotherapy resistance in tumors. MiXCR, run by TCRdb on the reads, gives a single entry per CDR3 protein. The profile shows about 47,000 distinct CDR3 sequences, about 10% of them singletons. This material consisted of PBMCs, taken before treatment. These receptors all come from a female donor with ovarian cancer. CDR3s include the opening cysteine and the closing phenylalanine or tryptophan. Each record gives: J gene, D gene, V gene, clone size, CDR3 protein, CDR3 DNA. A D gene is named only where the DNA matches it firmly. Size values are once, few and many counts, or a class for expanded clones, and some rows have none.

TRBJ2-1,TRBD1,TRBV5-1,many,CASSLTGGPNEQFF,TGCGCCAGCAGCTTAACAGGGGGCCCAAATGAGCAGTTCTTC
TRBJ2-1,-,TRBV6-1,few,CASSEARSTVNEQFF,TGTGCCAGCAGTGAAGCGAGGAGTACCGTCAATGAGCAGTTCTTC
TRBJ1-6,TRBD1,TRBV28,many,CASRLGQDSLHF,TGTGCCAGCAGGCTAGGACAGGACTCACTCCACTTT
TRBJ2-5,TRBD2,TRBV5-5,many,CASSPFNGGAETQYF,TGTGCCAGCAGCCCGTTTAACGGGGGGGCCGAGACCCAGTACTTC
TRBJ2-1,-,TRBV12-3/TRBV12-4,many,CASEGLYNEQFF,TGTGCCAGCGAAGGCCTGTACAATGAGCAGTTCTTC
TRBJ1-5,-,TRBV5-1,-,CASSSLGGNQPQHF,TGCGCCAGCAGCTCATTGGGGGGCAATCAGCCCCAGCATTTT
TRBJ2-7,-,TRBV28,few,CASSLPGYEQYF,TGTGCCAGCAGTCTCCCTGGCTACGAGCAGTACTTC
TRBJ2-7,TRBD2,TRBV7-8,many,CASSYVLSSGARSYEQYF,TGTGCCAGCAGCTACGTACTAAGTAGCGGGGCCCGCTCCTACGAGCAGTACTTC
TRBJ1-4,-,TRBV3-1,many,CASSQGIGSNEKLFF,TGTGCCAGCAGCCAAGGGATTGGGTCTAATGAAAAACTGTTTTTT
TRBJ1-4,TRBD1,TRBV12-3/TRBV12-4,many,CASSQGGGGKKLFF,TGTGCCAGCAGTCAGGGGGGAGGTGGGAAAAAACTGTTTTTT
TRBJ1-2,TRBD1,TRBV5-1,-,CASSPNRGQIYGYTF,TGCGCCAGCAGCCCGAACAGGGGGCAAATCTATGGCTACACCTTC
TRBJ1-2,-,TRBV19,many,CARPDMVFSYTF,TGTGCCAGGCCCGACATGGTTTTCTCCTACACCTTC
TRBJ2-7,-,TRBV10-3,many,CAISARGSLTYEQYF,TGTGCCATCAGCGCTCGGGGGTCCCTAACCTACGAGCAGTACTTC
TRBJ2-1,-,TRBV19,-,CASSIASVEFYNEQFF,TGTGCCAGTAGTATAGCCTCGGTGGAATTTTACAATGAGCAGTTCTTC
TRBJ2-5,TRBD2,TRBV20-1,few,CSAGGTSGGAQETQYF,TGCAGTGCGGGAGGGACTAGCGGGGGGGCCCAAGAGACCCAGTACTTC
TRBJ1-1,-,TRBV19,many,CASSIMGTEAFF,TGTGCCAGTAGTATCATGGGCACTGAAGCTTTCTTT
TRBJ1-2,-,TRBV29-1,many,CSVEEDRVNGYTF,TGCAGCGTTGAAGAGGACCGGGTGAACGGCTACACCTTC
TRBJ2-4,TRBD1,TRBV30,many,CAFTQTGDQNIQYF,TGTGCCTTTACCCAGACAGGGGACCAAAACATTCAGTACTTC
TRBJ2-1,-,TRBV19,many,CASSTGTAYNEQFF,TGTGCCAGTAGTACCGGGACCGCCTACAATGAGCAGTTCTTC
TRBJ2-7,TRBD2,TRBV5-1,many,CASSLTSGEQYF,TGCGCCAGCAGCTTAACTAGCGGCGAGCAGTACTTC
TRBJ1-2,TRBD1,TRBV18,many,CASSPQTQGSYGYTF,TGTGCCAGCTCACCTCAAACACAGGGGTCATACGGCTACACCTTC
TRBJ1-2,-,TRBV12-3/TRBV12-4,many,CASSPSGRGSYGYTF,TGTGCCAGCAGCCCTTCGGGTCGTGGTTCCTATGGCTACACCTTC
TRBJ2-1,TRBD1,TRBV10-3,many,CAISDLTGTPRKYNEQFF,TGTGCCATCAGTGACTTGACAGGGACCCCGAGGAAATACAATGAGCAGTTCTTC
TRBJ2-5,-,TRBV2,many,CASTDLRAQETQYF,TGTGCCAGCACCGATTTGAGGGCCCAAGAGACCCAGTACTTC
TRBJ2-2,-,TRBV12-3/TRBV12-4,few,CASNNRTTGELFF,TGTGCCAGCAACAATCGGACGACCGGGGAGCTGTTTTTT
TRBJ2-2,-,TRBV11-2,many,CASRRLGAGELFF,TGTGCCAGCAGACGCCTTGGGGCCGGGGAGCTGTTTTTT
TRBJ2-2,-,TRBV19,many,CASSIGGANTGELFF,TGTGCCAGTAGTATTGGCGGCGCGAACACCGGGGAGCTGTTTTTT
TRBJ2-1,TRBD2,TRBV20-1,-,CSARALASGDYNEQFF,TGCAGTGCTAGAGCGCTCGCTAGCGGGGACTACAATGAGCAGTTCTTC
TRBJ1-4,-,TRBV10-1,few,CAISADSGGQLKLFF,TGTGCCATCAGTGCGGATTCGGGAGGGCAGCTGAAACTGTTTTTT
TRBJ2-5,-,TRBV7-3,many,CASRNGGRQETQYF,TGTGCCAGCCGGAACGGGGGCCGGCAAGAGACCCAGTACTTC
TRBJ2-7,-,TRBV7-7,few,CASSRSYGAGHEQYF,TGTGCTAGCAGCCGCTCGTATGGTGCAGGGCACGAGCAGTACTTC
TRBJ2-6,-,TRBV2,many,CASTGAGANVLTF,TGTGCCAGCACGGGGGCTGGGGCCAACGTCCTGACTTTC
TRBJ2-7,-,TRBV27,few,CASPPSGLSYEQYF,TGTGCCAGCCCCCCAAGCGGGCTTTCCTACGAGCAGTACTTC
TRBJ1-5,-,TRBV12-3/TRBV12-4,many,CASTVGETGNQPQHF,TGTGCCAGCACCGTTGGGGAGACGGGCAATCAGCCCCAGCATTTT
TRBJ1-1,-,TRBV29-1,many,CSVEDFEAFF,TGCAGCGTTGAAGACTTTGAAGCTTTCTTT
TRBJ2-3,TRBD2,TRBV28,medium-sized,CASSPPSGSLDTQYF,TGTGCCAGCAGCCCCCCAAGCGGGAGTTTGGATACGCAGTATTTT
TRBJ2-7,TRBD1,TRBV24-1,many,CATSDPDRAYEQYF,TGTGCCACCAGTGATCCGGACAGGGCCTACGAGCAGTACTTC
TRBJ1-1,-,TRBV9,many,CASRSGTPGMNTEAFF,TGTGCCAGCAGGTCTGGGACACCCGGGATGAACACTGAAGCTTTCTTT
TRBJ1-4,-,TRBV2,few,CASRRGRDNEKLFF,TGTGCCAGCAGGCGGGGCAGAGATAATGAAAAACTGTTTTTT
TRBJ2-5,-,TRBV10-1,many,CASSESPAQETQYF,TGCGCCAGCAGTGAGTCTCCAGCACAAGAGACCCAGTACTTC
TRBJ1-2,TRBD1,TRBV9,many,CASSAGTGGANYGYTF,TGTGCCAGCAGCGCGGGGACAGGAGGAGCTAACTATGGCTACACCTTC
TRBJ2-7,-,TRBV5-1,many,CASSSKTTPTYEQYF,TGCGCCAGCAGCTCGAAGACGACACCGACCTACGAGCAGTACTTC
TRBJ2-4,-,TRBV6-2/TRBV6-3,many,CASSYGFGIQNIQYF,TGTGCCAGCAGTTATGGTTTCGGGATCCAAAACATTCAGTACTTC
TRBJ1-5,-,TRBV7-3,many,CASSYRYLKGNQPQHF,TGTGCCAGCAGCTACCGCTACCTGAAGGGCAATCAGCCCCAGCATTTT
TRBJ2-5,TRBD1,TRBV7-2,many,CASSPGGYQETQYF,TGTGCCAGCAGCCCAGGGGGTTATCAAGAGACCCAGTACTTC
TRBJ2-5,-,TRBV11-2,many,CASSLGAGETQYF,TGTGCCAGCAGCTTAGGAGCGGGAGAGACCCAGTACTTC
TRBJ1-5,TRBD1,TRBV7-2,many,CASSLAPTGSGQPQHF,TGTGCCAGCAGCTTAGCCCCGACAGGGTCGGGCCAGCCCCAGCATTTT
TRBJ2-3,TRBD2,TRBV6-5,many,CASSRSPGTSGVRDTQYF,TGTGCCAGCAGTCGATCGCCCGGGACTAGCGGGGTCAGAGATACGCAGTATTTT
TRBJ2-1,-,TRBV20-1,many,CSAGSGTSRFF,TGCAGTGCTGGATCGGGCACCAGTAGGTTCTTC
TRBJ1-4,-,TRBV27,many,CASSLSMGHPPTTNEKLFF,TGTGCCAGCAGTTTATCGATGGGACATCCACCCACAACTAATGAAAAACTGTTTTTT
TRBJ1-5,-,TRBV27,-,CASSFEGRRNQPQHF,TGTGCCAGCAGTTTTGAGGGGCGTCGCAATCAGCCCCAGCATTTT
TRBJ1-5,-,TRBV5-1,medium-sized,CASSLDGSNQPQHF,TGTGCCAGCAGCTTAGATGGCAGCAATCAGCCCCAGCATTTT